This entry concerns a single TCR beta chain. Its target is not known. These data belong to a study of cytomegalovirus exposure and HLA in healthy donors. About the research overall: The approximately 120 validation repertoires, a later analysis reported, used the same platform as the 650 to 800 repertoires from the first cohort.

From the 120-subject validation cohort, which was separate from the approximately 670-subject first cohort, the donors were drawn. CDR1 SGHDN and CDR2 FVKESK come from the germline V gene. The CDR3 is made up of 14 amino acids. The ends lost 4 bases at V and 5 bases at J; junction bases unmatched: 6. General study results and limits: In a later analysis, first-cohort TCR clusters were found to tend to co-occur in the 95 to 150 validation repertoires. The investigators catalogued 150 to 200 TCR beta chains as cytomegalovirus-associated.

Profiling relied on immunoSEQ multiplex PCR, and the TCRdb table lists in-frame clones only, not all of them. The sample contains 130,000 or so clones, about 91% of which appear only once. The TCR comes from a woman younger than 35 in good health and CMV-seropositive. The sample was PBMCs. The chain uses TRBV14 and TRBJ2-3; 7 positions agree with TRBD1. The CDR3 bases are TGTGCCAGCAGCCTTGGGACAGCTGGAGATACGCAGTATTTT. Translation gives CASSLGTAGDTQYF.